The sequence of this TCR beta chain was determined in a study of cytomegalovirus exposure and HLA in healthy donors. Amplification used 60 Vbeta primers and 13 Jbeta primers. The assay was immunoSEQ multiplex PCR, and TCRdb's table has in-frame clones only and misses some. The sample carries approximately 150,000 clones, approximately 80% recorded once. A word on this clone: What it binds is unknown.

The CDR3 spans 18 residues. Germline CDR1 is SGHTA and CDR2 is FQGNSA. The V and J ends lost 3 bases and 0 bases respectively, with 18 bases between them. Study-wide points: The study flagged some 170 TCR beta chains as cytomegalovirus-associated. The classifier was said to identify cytomegalovirus status with high specificity and sensitivity. A prior analysis recorded that most TCR beta V segments were productive about 87% or about 30% of the time. In all likelihood, a cluster of highly shared sequence variants was a sequencing artifact.

The TCR comes from a woman aged 40 to 50 in good health and CMV-seropositive. The chain couples TRBV7-2 to TRBJ1-5, with no clear D. The sequenced sample was PBMCs. CDR3 sequence reads: CASSFKLMGEYSNQPQHF. In nucleotides, the CDR3 is TGTGCCAGCAGCTTTAAGTTAATGGGAGAATATAGCAATCAGCCCCAGCATTTT.